A single sample is the source of the 10 T cell receptor beta chains below, sequenced in a study of shared clonotypes between healthy human individuals. TCRdb keeps only in-frame clones here, not all; method: immunoSEQ multiplex PCR. The sample lists around 500,000 clones, 78% occurring once. The sequenced material came from PBMCs. The source of these receptors is a woman aged 35 to 49 in good health. Some clones in this sample may be carry-over from other donors' samples.

The V call is TRBV27, the J call TRBJ2-7, with TRBD2 as a possible D gene (5 bases). Per germline, CDR1 MNHEY and CDR2 SMNVEV (reference sequence). CDR3 length: 14 amino acids. V lost 2 bases and J lost 4, with 12 bases in between. CDR3 protein: CASSLRGLAYEQYF. In DNA, the CDR3 is TGTGCCAGCAGTTTACGAGGGTTGGCGTACGAGCAGTACTTC.

The V and J genes are TRBV7-2 and TRBJ2-3; no clear D. The germline V gene has CDR1 SGHTA and CDR2 FQGNSA. The CDR3 loop spans 14 amino acids. V dropped 5 bases and J dropped 6 bases, with 15 bases sitting between them. The CDR3: CASSPTLIVDTQYF. The CDR3 coding sequence is TGTGCCAGCAGCCCAACCCTCATTGTCGATACGCAGTATTTT.

The chain couples TRBV10-3 to TRBJ2-3; tentatively, D is TRBD2 (6 bases). Looked up from germline, CDR1 is ENHRY and CDR2 is SYGVKD. Trimming shortened V by 0 bases and J by 2 bases, and 12 bases separated the two germline ends. CDR3 size: 16 residues. CDR3 in DNA: TGTGCCATCAGTGAGTCAACTAGCTGGGCCACAGATACGCAGTATTTT. Residues: CAISESTSWATDTQYF.

The chain links TRBV7-2 to TRBJ2-1; 11 bases align to TRBD2. The trim removed 2 bases at V and 0 bases at J, leaving 6 bases unmatched. The CDR3 is 18 amino acids. CDR1 is SGHTA and CDR2 is FQGNSA in the germline V gene. CDR3 bases: TGTGCCAGCAGCTTATTCCTGGGGACTAGCGGCTCCTACAATGAGCAGTTCTTC. Protein sequence: CASSLFLGTSGSYNEQFF.

The CDR3, as DNA: TGCAGCGTCCTAGGACAGGTGAACACTGAAGCTTTCTTT. This encodes CSVLGQVNTEAFF. This rearrangement joins TRBV29-1 to TRBJ1-1, with 7 bases aligning to TRBD1. The V gene end was trimmed by 6 bases and the J gene end by 0 bases; junction bases not matched to a gene: 4. Germline loops: CDR1 SQVTM, CDR2 ANQGSEA. The length of the CDR3 is 13 residues.

The gene calls are TRBV10-3 and TRBJ2-2, with 7 bases identical to TRBD2. The CDR3 contains 13 residues. The V gene's germline CDR1 is ENHRY and CDR2 SYGVKD. The ends lost 10 bases at V and 5 bases at J; junction bases unmatched: 7. DNA of the CDR3: TGTGCCACCTCGACCGGGGGGACCGGGGAGCTGTTTTTT. Translating it yields CATSTGGTGELFF.

This rearrangement joins TRBV6-1 to TRBJ2-1; 10 nucleotides agree with TRBD2. After removal of 4 bases from V and 7 bases from J, the junction contained 4 bases not matched to a gene. Germline values: CDR1 MNHNS, CDR2 SASEGT. CDR3 length equals 14 residues. CDR3 loop: CASSGGTSENEQFF. CDR3 DNA sequence: TGTGCCAGCAGTGGTGGGACTAGCGAAAATGAGCAGTTCTTC.

The V and J genes are TRBV19 and TRBJ1-4; D ambiguous. Germline assignment: CDR1 LNHDA and CDR2 SQIVND (reference sequence). V dropped 2 bases and J dropped 5 bases, with 9 bases sitting between them. This CDR3 is built from 14 residues. The CDR3 spells CASSIYDGNEKLFF. The CDR3 nucleotides are TGTGCCAGTAGTATATACGACGGGAATGAAAAACTGTTTTTT.

The CDR3 sequence is CASSEFGEHNEQFF. DNA for the CDR3: TGTGCCAGCAGTGAATTTGGCGAGCACAATGAGCAGTTCTTC. V usage is TRBV6-1 and J usage is TRBJ2-1; no definite D call. The CDR3 totals 14 residues. V was trimmed by 2 bases and J by 5 bases, leaving 10 bases between them. Germline V gene lookup returns CDR1 MNHNS and CDR2 SASEGT.

Concerning this clone: One base away lies a much larger clone, so this may be a sequencing read error. CDR3 amino acids: CASSGASTDTQYF. The CDR3 DNA is TGTGCCAGCAGCGGTGCTAGCACAGATACGCAGTATTTT. The rearrangement uses TRBV9 and TRBJ2-3; D not certain. The CDR3 totals 13 residues. With 3 bases removed from V and 0 bases from J, the gap between germline ends came to 5 bases. The germline gives CDR1 SGDLS, CDR2 YYNGEE.